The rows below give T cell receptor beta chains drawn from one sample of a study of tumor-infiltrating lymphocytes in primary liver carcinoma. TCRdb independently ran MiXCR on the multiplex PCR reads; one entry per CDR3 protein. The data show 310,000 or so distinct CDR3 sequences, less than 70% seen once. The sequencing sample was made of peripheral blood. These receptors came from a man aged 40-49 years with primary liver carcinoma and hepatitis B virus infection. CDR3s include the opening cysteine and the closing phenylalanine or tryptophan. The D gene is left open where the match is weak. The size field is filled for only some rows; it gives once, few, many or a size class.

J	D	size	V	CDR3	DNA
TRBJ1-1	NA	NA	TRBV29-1	CSVFETNTEAFF	TGCAGCGTTTTTGAGACTAACACTGAAGCTTTCTTT
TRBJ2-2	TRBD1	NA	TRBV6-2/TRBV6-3	CASSTAGTVNTRELFF	TGTGCCAGCAGTACTGCCGGGACAGTGAACACCCGGGAGCTGTTTTTT
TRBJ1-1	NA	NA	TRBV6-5	CASSLTLGRTVTETSF	TGTGCCAGCAGTTTGACGTTGGGTCGGACAGTCACTGAAACTTCCTTT
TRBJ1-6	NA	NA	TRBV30	CAWSDGQGGIGSPLHF	TGTGCCTGGAGTGACGGGCAGGGAGGTATTGGTTCACCCCTCCACTTT
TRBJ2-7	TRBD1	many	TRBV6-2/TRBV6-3	CASKPGQEISYEQYF	TGTGCCAGCAAGCCGGGACAGGAAATCTCCTACGAGCAGTACTTC
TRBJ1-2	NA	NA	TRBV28	CASTLSGPYGYTF	TGTGCCAGCACTCTAAGCGGACCCTATGGCTACACCTTC
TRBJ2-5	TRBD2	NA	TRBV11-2	CASSSGGLVGLETLYF	TGTGCCAGCAGCTCAGGAGGACTAGTGGGTTTGGAGACCCTGTACTTC
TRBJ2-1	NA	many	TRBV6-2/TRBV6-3	CASSRNTGNEQFF	TGTGCCAGCAGTAGAAACACAGGGAATGAGCAGTTCTTC
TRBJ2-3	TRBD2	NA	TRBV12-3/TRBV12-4	CASSLVGEGLDTQYF	TGTGCCAGCAGTTTAGTGGGGGAGGGCCTGGATACTCAGTATTTT
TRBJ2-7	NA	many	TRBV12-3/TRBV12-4	CASSPTGPYGEQYF	TGTGCCAGCAGCCCGACAGGACCGTACGGCGAGCAGTACTTC
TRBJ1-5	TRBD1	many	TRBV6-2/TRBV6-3	CASSFPGQGFMVQPQHF	TGTGCCAGCAGTTTTCCGGGACAGGGGTTTATGGTTCAGCCCCAGCATTTT
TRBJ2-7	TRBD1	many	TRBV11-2	CASSRDRITYEQYF	TGTGCCAGCAGCAGGGACAGGATAACCTACGAGCAGTACTTC
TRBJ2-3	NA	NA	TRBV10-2	CASSDSPVPDTQYF	TGCGCCAGCAGTGATTCGCCGGTGCCAGATACGCAGTATTTT
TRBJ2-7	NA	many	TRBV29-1	CSDPLNPLWQGSSYEQYF	TGCAGCGACCCTCTAAATCCCCTATGGCAGGGGAGCTCCTACGAGCAGTACTTC
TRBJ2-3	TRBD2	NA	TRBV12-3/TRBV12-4	CASSPQRERPDTQYF	TGTGCCAGCAGTCCGCAGCGGGAGAGGCCAGATACGCAGTATTTT
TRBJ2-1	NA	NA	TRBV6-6	CTSRDGLSYNEQFF	TGTACCAGCAGAGACGGGCTCTCCTACAATGAGCAGTTCTTC
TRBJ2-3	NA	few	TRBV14	CASSRRLTATDTQYF	TGTGCCAGCAGCCGGCGGCTCACCGCCACAGATACGCAGTATTTT
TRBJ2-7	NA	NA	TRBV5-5	CASILDVPYEQYF	TGTGCCAGCATCTTGGACGTCCCCTACGAGCAGTACTTC
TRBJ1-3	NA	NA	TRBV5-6	CASSATRRTGNTIYF	TGTGCCAGCAGCGCGACCCGGCGAACTGGAAACACCATATATTTT
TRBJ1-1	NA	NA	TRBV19	CASRSQGNTEAFF	TGTGCCAGTAGATCCCAGGGAAACACTGAAGCTTTCTTT
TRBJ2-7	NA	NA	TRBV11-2	CASSLAPGCEQYF	TGTGCTAGCAGCTTGGCCCCTGGGTGCGAGCAGTACTTC
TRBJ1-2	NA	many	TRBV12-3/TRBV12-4	CASSLGGANYGYTF	TGTGCCAGCAGTTTGGGCGGTGCTAACTATGGCTACACCTTC
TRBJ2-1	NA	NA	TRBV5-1	CASSEGASGSYNEQFF	TGCGCCAGCAGTGAGGGGGCTAGCGGCTCCTACAATGAGCAGTTCTTC
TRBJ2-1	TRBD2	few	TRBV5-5	CASSLEGLAGAIEQFF	TGTGCCAGCAGCCTAGAGGGACTAGCGGGGGCCATTGAGCAGTTCTTC